This T cell receptor beta chain was identified in a study of blood T cell repertoires in COVID-19. Across the whole study: The United States, Italy and Spain were the sources of the acute and convalescent COVID-19 samples. PBMCs, B-cell-depleted T cells, or T cells were the source of the cDNA or gDNA that made up the material.

Per the study methods: The assay estimated nucleated cells by amplifying reference gene primers. Method: immunoSEQ multiplex PCR; TCRdb's copy keeps in-frame clones and lacks some. For V, J and clone size, that table is used; D and trimming come from the DNA. The sample yields 99,000 or so clones, 81% seen once. The sequenced sample consisted of peripheral blood. This receptor was identified in a woman aged 70-85 years with acute or convalescent COVID-19.

The CDR3, as DNA: TGTGCCAGTAGTATAGAACAGGGGAATGAAAAACTGTTTTTT. Its protein is CASSIEQGNEKLFF. The V call is TRBV19, the J call TRBJ1-4; 7 bases are shared with TRBD1. This CDR3 contains 14 residues. Unmatched junction bases numbered 0, after V lost 0 bases and J lost 5 bases. Germline V gene sequence: CDR1 LNHDA, CDR2 SQIVND (reference sequence). Full variable domain (rest looked up from reference TRBV19 and TRBJ1-4): DGGITQSPKYLFRKEGQNVTLSCEQNLNHDAMYWYRQDPGQGLRLIYYSQIVNDFQKGDIAEGYSVSREKKESFPLTVTSAQKNPTAFYLCASSIEQGNEKLFFGSGTQLSVL.